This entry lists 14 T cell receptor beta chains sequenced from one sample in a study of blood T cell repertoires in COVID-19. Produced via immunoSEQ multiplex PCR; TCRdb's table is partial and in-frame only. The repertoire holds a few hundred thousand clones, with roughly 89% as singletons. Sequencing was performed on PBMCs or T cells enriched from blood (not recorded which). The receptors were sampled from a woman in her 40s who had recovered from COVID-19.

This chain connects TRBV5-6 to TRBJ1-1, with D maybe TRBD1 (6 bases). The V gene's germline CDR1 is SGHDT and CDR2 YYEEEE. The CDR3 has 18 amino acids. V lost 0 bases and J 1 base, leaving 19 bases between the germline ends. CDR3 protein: CASSLGSQGWRGNTEAFF. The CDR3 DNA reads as TGTGCCAGCAGCTTGGGGTCACAGGGCTGGAGAGGGAACACTGAAGCTTTCTTT.

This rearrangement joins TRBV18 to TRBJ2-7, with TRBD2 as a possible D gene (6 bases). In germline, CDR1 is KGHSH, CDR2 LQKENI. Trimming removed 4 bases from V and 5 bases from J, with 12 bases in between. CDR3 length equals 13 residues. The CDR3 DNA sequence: TGTGCCAGCTCACAACTAGCTCGAAACGAGCAGTACTTC. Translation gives CASSQLARNEQYF.

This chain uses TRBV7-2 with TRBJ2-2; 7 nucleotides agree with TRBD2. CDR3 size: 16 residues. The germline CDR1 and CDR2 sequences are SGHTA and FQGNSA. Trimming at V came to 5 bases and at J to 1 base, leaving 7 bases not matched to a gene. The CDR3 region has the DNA TGTGCCAGCAGCGGCCGGACTAGTCGGAACACCGGGGAGCTGTTTTTT. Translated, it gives CASSGRTSRNTGELFF.

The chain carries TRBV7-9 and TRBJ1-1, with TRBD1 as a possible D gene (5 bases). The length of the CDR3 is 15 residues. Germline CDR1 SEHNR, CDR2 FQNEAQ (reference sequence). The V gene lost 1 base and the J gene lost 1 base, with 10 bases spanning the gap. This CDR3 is CASSLGSGKNTEAFF. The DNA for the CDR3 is TGTGCCAGCAGCTTAGGTTCAGGGAAGAACACTGAAGCTTTCTTT.

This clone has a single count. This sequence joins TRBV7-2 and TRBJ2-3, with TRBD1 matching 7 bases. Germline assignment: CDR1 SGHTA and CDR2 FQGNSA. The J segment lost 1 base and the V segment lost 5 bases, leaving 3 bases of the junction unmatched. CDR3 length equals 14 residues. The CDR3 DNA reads TGTGCCAGCAGCGTAGACAGGGGCACAGATACGCAGTATTTT. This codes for CASSVDRGTDTQYF.

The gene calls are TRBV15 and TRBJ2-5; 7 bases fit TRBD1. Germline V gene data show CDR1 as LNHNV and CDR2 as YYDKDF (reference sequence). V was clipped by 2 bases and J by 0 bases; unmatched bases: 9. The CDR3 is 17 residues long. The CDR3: CATSRYRDSPYQETQYF. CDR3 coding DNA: TGTGCCACCAGCAGATACCGGGACAGCCCGTACCAAGAGACCCAGTACTTC.

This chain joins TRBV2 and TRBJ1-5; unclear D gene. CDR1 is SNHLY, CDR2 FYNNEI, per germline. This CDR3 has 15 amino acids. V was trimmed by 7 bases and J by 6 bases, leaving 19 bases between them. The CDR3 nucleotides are TGTGCCAGCACCAATCCGGGCAGAGCGGGTCAGCCCCAGCATTTT. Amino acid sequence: CASTNPGRAGQPQHF. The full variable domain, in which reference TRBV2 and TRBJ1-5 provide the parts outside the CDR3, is EPEVTQTPSHQVTQMGQEVILRCVPISNHLYFYWYRQILGQKVEFLVSFYNNEISEKSEIFDDQFSVERPDGSNFTLKIRSTKLEDSAMYFCASTNPGRAGQPQHFGDGTRLSIL.

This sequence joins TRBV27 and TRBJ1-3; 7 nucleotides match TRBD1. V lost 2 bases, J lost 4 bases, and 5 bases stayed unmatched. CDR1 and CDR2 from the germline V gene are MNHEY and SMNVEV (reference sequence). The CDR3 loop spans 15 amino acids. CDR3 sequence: CASSLGQGGGNTIYF. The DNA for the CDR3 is TGTGCCAGCAGTTTAGGGCAGGGGGGAGGAAACACCATATATTTT.

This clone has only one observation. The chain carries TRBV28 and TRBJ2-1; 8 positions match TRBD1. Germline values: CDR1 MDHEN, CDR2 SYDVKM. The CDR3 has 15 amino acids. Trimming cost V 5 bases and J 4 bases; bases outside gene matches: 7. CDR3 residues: CASSRTRGLYNEQFF. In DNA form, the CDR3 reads TGTGCCAGCAGTCGTACCAGGGGGCTTTACAATGAGCAGTTCTTC.

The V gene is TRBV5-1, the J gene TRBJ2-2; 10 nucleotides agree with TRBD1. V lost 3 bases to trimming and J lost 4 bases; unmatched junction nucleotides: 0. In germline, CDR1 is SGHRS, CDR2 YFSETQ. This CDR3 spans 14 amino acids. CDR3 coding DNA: TGCGCCAGCAGCTGGGACAGGGGCACCGGGGAGCTGTTTTTT. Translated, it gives CASSWDRGTGELFF.

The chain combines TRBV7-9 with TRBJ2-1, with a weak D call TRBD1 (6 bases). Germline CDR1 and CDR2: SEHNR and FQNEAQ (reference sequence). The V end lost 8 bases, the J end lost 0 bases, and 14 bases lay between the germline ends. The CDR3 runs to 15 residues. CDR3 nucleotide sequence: TGTGCCAGCGCGCCTGGGGGCCCCTCCTACAATGAGCAGTTCTTC. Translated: CASAPGGPSYNEQFF. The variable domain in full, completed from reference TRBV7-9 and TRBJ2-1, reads DTGVSQNPRHKITKRGQNVTFRCDPISEHNRLYWYRQTLGQGPEFLTYFQNEAQLEKSRLLSDRFSAERPKGSFSTLEIQRTEQGDSAMYLCASAPGGPSYNEQFFGPGTRLTVL.

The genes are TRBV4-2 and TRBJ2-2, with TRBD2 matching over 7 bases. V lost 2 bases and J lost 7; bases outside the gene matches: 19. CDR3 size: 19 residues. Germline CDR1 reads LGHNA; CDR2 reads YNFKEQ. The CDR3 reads CASSQLPRGDPRGVGELFF. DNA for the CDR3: TGTGCCAGCAGCCAACTGCCCCGGGGGGACCCCAGAGGAGTCGGGGAGCTGTTTTTT.

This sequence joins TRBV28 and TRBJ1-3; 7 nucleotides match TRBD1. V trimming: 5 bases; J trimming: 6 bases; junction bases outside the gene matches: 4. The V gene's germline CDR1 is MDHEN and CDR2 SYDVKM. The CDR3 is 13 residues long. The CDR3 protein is CASSRTGPNTIYF. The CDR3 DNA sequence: TGTGCCAGCAGTCGGACAGGCCCAAACACCATATATTTT.

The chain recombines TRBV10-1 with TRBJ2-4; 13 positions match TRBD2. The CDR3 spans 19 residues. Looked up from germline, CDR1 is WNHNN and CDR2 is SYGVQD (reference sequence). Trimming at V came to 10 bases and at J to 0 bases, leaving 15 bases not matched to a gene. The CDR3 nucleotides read TGCGCCATCCCCGGACTAGCGGGAGAAAAACCACTAGCCAAAAACATTCAGTACTTC. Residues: CAIPGLAGEKPLAKNIQYF.